The 23 T cell receptor beta chains below come from one sample, sequenced in a study of blood T cell repertoires in COVID-19. Assay: immunoSEQ multiplex PCR; the TCRdb copy retains only in-frame clones and omits some. The repertoire holds approximately 210,000 clones, about 90% seen once, with roughly 2% in the top ten. The sample consisted of peripheral blood. All receptors derive from a man aged 35-49 years with active or convalescent COVID-19.

The rearrangement joins TRBV3-1 (or the pseudogene TRBV3-2) to TRBJ1-1; TRBD1 matches 10 bases. CDR3 length: 16 residues. Unmatched junction bases numbered 6, after V lost 4 bases and J lost 1 base. Germline V gene data show CDR1 as LGHDT and CDR2 as YNNKEL (reference sequence). CDR3 coding DNA: TGTGCCAGCAGCCCTCGGACAGGGGGATGGAACACTGAAGCTTTCTTT. Translation: CASSPRTGGWNTEAFF.

The rearrangement uses TRBV28 and TRBJ1-1; weak D call: TRBD1 (6 bases). Germline V CDR1 and CDR2: MDHEN, SYDVKM. V shed 6 bases and J shed 2 bases, with 10 bases lying between them. The CDR3 covers 13 residues. The CDR3 coding sequence is TGTGCCAGCAGGAGGACAGAAAACACTGAAGCTTTCTTT. Translated: CASRRTENTEAFF.

This chain links TRBV6-1 with TRBJ2-5, with D possibly being TRBD2 (5 bases). Germline loops: CDR1 MNHNS, CDR2 SASEGT. The CDR3 consists of 17 residues. With 2 bases removed from V and 9 bases from J, the gap between germline ends came to 25 bases. The DNA for the CDR3 is TGTGCCAGCAGTGAAAACGTAAACGGGCGACTACCCGGGGCCCAGTACTTC. Protein sequence: CASSENVNGRLPGAQYF.

The V gene is TRBV5-4, the J gene TRBJ1-1; the D gene is possibly TRBD1 (6 bases). Germline CDR1 reads SGHNT; CDR2 reads YYREEE (reference sequence). There are 16 residues in the CDR3. Trimming left V 0 bases short and J 1 base short, with 13 bases between. In nucleotides, the CDR3 is TGTGCCAGCAGCTTGGGTGGTGTCAGGGGGAACACTGAAGCTTTCTTT. Translating it yields CASSLGGVRGNTEAFF. The full variable domain, its missing parts supplied by reference TRBV5-4 and TRBJ1-1, is ETGVTQSPTHLIKTRGQQVTLRCSSQSGHNTVSWYQQALGQGPQFIFQYYREEENGRGNFPPRFSGLQFPNYSSELNVNALELDDSALYLCASSLGGVRGNTEAFFGQGTRLTVV.

The chain is built from TRBV19 and TRBJ1-1; 12 positions match TRBD1. Trimming cost V 9 bases and J 5 bases; bases outside gene matches: 10. CDR1 and CDR2 from the germline V gene are LNHDA and SQIVND (reference sequence). The CDR3 extends over 15 amino acids. CDR3 DNA: TGTGCCAGCACCGGGACAGGGGGCTGGGATACTGAAGCTTTCTTT. This gives the protein CASTGTGGWDTEAFF.

The chain uses TRBV5-1 and TRBJ1-1, with TRBD1 matching over 10 bases. The CDR3 has 19 residues. Germline V gives CDR1 SGHRS, CDR2 YFSETQ. J lost 2 bases, V lost 5 bases, and 18 bases had no gene match. CDR3 sequence reads: CASRAGTGAWGEKNTEAFF. The CDR3 DNA sequence: TGCGCCAGCAGGGCCGGGACAGGGGCGTGGGGTGAGAAAAACACTGAAGCTTTCTTT.

The CDR3 spells CASSLPGLGYEQYF. Written as DNA, the CDR3 is TGTGCCAGCAGTTTGCCGGGACTAGGTTACGAGCAGTACTTC. The chain employs TRBV6-2 or TRBV6-3 and TRBJ2-7; 8 positions agree with TRBD2. The CDR3 contains 14 residues. CDR1 MNHEY and CDR2 SVGEGT come from the germline V gene. V lost 4 bases to trimming and J lost 4 bases; unmatched junction nucleotides: 6.

V usage is TRBV21-1 and J usage is TRBJ2-7; TRBD1 reflects the table's D call only, with no check against the DNA. TRBV21-1 represents a pseudogene. The CDR3 is 16 residues long. The CDR3 bases are TGTGCCAGCAGCATCCTTAGCAGGCAGGGTCCCTACGAGCAGTACTTC. Translation: CASSILSRQGPYEQYF.

The chain employs TRBV16 and TRBJ2-4; a possible D gene is TRBD1 (6 bases). Germline assignment: CDR1 KGHSY and CDR2 FQNENV. The CDR3 consists of 14 residues. Trimming cost V 0 bases and J 9 bases, with 12 bases left between them. The CDR3 DNA is TGTGCCAGCAGCCAATCTTATCAGGGGTCCATTCAGTACTTC. This gives the protein CASSQSYQGSIQYF.

This chain joins TRBV5-6 and TRBJ2-2; 7 bases fit TRBD2. The germline CDR1 and CDR2 sequences are SGHDT and YYEEEE. CDR3 length: 17 amino acids. The J segment lost 2 bases and the V segment lost 1 base, leaving 8 bases of the junction unmatched. CDR3 loop: CASSLFTGTTNTGELFF. CDR3 nucleotides: TGTGCCAGCAGCTTGTTCACCGGGACTACCAACACCGGGGAGCTGTTTTTT.

The rearrangement uses TRBV3-1 (or the pseudogene TRBV3-2) and TRBJ1-5, with D possibly TRBD1 on 5 matching bases. V gave up 4 bases and J gave up 3 bases, with 10 bases separating them. There are 14 residues in the CDR3. CDR1 is LGHDT, CDR2 YNNKEL, per germline (reference sequence). The chain's CDR3 is CASSLGHVNQPQHF. The DNA of the CDR3 is TGTGCCAGCAGCCTCGGACATGTCAATCAGCCCCAGCATTTT.

The count of this clone is one. The V gene is TRBV7-8, the J gene TRBJ1-2; possible D gene TRBD1, 5 bases. The V gene lost 1 base and the J gene lost 4 bases, with 13 bases spanning the gap. Per the germline V gene, CDR1 is SGHVS and CDR2 is FQNEAQ. CDR3 length: 15 residues. The CDR3 DNA reads TGTGCCAGCAGCTTAGATGGGGGAGCGGGCTATGGCTACACCTTC. It codes for CASSLDGGAGYGYTF.

This chain connects TRBV18 to TRBJ2-7, with 8 bases matching TRBD2. The trim removed 5 bases at V and 1 base at J, leaving 4 bases unmatched. The V gene's germline CDR1 is KGHSH and CDR2 LQKENI. There are 14 residues in the CDR3. This CDR3 is CASSDQRESYEQYF. The CDR3 coding sequence is TGTGCCAGCTCAGATCAGCGGGAGTCCTACGAGCAGTACTTC.

The chain is built from TRBV6-2 or TRBV6-3 and TRBJ1-5; 9 bases fit TRBD1. CDR3 length equals 19 residues. Germline trimming cut 2 bases from V and 9 bases from J; bases unmatched to any gene: 20. The germline V gene has CDR1 MNHEY and CDR2 SVGEGT. The CDR3: CASSYPRTPGQGPVGPQHF. DNA of the CDR3: TGTGCCAGCAGTTACCCCCGAACCCCGGGACAGGGTCCCGTGGGGCCCCAGCATTTT.

The rearrangement joins TRBV5-8 to TRBJ1-2, with a weak D call TRBD1 (5 bases). CDR1 is SGHTS, CDR2 YDEGEE, per germline. The CDR3 has 14 amino acids. The V end was cut by 5 bases, the J end by 7 bases, with 18 bases between. The CDR3 nucleotides read TGTGCCAGCAGGGCGAACAGGCCGTATAGTGGCTACACCTTC. This sequence encodes CASRANRPYSGYTF.

The CDR3 spells CASRDVVRRDQPQHF. CDR3 nucleotides: TGTGCCAGCAGGGACGTAGTGAGGCGGGATCAGCCCCAGCATTTT. This chain links TRBV28 with TRBJ1-5; D is unresolved. Germline V gene sequence: CDR1 MDHEN, CDR2 SYDVKM. V was clipped by 6 bases and J by 5 bases, with 17 bases between them. The CDR3 has 15 amino acids.

The V and J genes are TRBV11-2 and TRBJ1-1, with D maybe TRBD1 (6 bases). The CDR3 length is 16 residues. Trimming took off 1 base at V and 6 bases at J, with 18 bases between the two ends. The V gene's germline CDR1 is SGHAT and CDR2 FQNNGV. The CDR3: CASSLAGGGYRSEAFF. CDR3 DNA sequence: TGTGCCAGCAGCTTAGCGGGAGGGGGATATCGGTCTGAAGCTTTCTTT.

The chain uses TRBV2 and TRBJ1-5; TRBD1 aligns across 7 bases. The CDR3 is made up of 17 amino acids. The V gene end was trimmed by 3 bases and the J gene end by 1 base; junction bases not matched to a gene: 9. Germline-derived CDR1 and CDR2 are SNHLY and FYNNEI. CDR3 nucleotide sequence: TGTGCCAGCAGTGACCGGACAGGTCATGAGAGCAATCAGCCCCAGCATTTT. Protein sequence: CASSDRTGHESNQPQHF.

The chain links TRBV24-1 to TRBJ1-1, with D hard to call. The V end lost 1 base, the J end lost 11 bases, and 10 bases lay between the germline ends. CDR1 is KGHDR and CDR2 is SFDVKD in the germline V gene. This CDR3 contains 12 residues. Written as DNA, the CDR3 is TGTGCCACCAGTGATTTTGGCCGTTCGGCTTTCTTT. Translated, it gives CATSDFGRSAFF.

V usage is TRBV27 and J usage is TRBJ2-7; D possibly corresponds to TRBD2 (6 bases). Germline V gives CDR1 MNHEY, CDR2 SMNVEV (reference sequence). The CDR3 extends over 15 amino acids. The V gene lost 6 bases and the J gene lost 2 bases, with 17 bases spanning the gap. CDR3: CASSPGRGGTYEQYF. The CDR3 DNA is TGTGCCAGCAGCCCAGGCCGGGGAGGCACCTACGAGCAGTACTTC.

The chain couples TRBV9 to TRBJ1-5, with 10 bases lining up with TRBD1. The CDR3 runs 16 residues. V lost 3 bases to trimming and J lost 3 bases; unmatched junction nucleotides: 6. Germline assignment: CDR1 SGDLS and CDR2 YYNGEE. This CDR3 is CASSAGTGAFNQPQHF. In DNA form, the CDR3 reads TGTGCCAGCAGCGCCGGGACAGGGGCCTTCAATCAGCCCCAGCATTTT.

The gene calls are TRBV5-6 and TRBJ1-5; D not certain. Germline loops: CDR1 SGHDT, CDR2 YYEEEE. The CDR3 extends over 16 amino acids. V dropped 1 base and J dropped 0 bases, with 11 bases sitting between them. The CDR3 sequence: CASSLLSGTSNQPQHF. The CDR3 DNA follows: TGTGCCAGCAGCTTGCTGTCAGGCACTAGCAATCAGCCCCAGCATTTT.

This chain's CDR3 is CASSLSQGFYGYTF. CDR3 nucleotides: TGTGCCAGCAGCCTATCACAGGGATTCTATGGCTACACCTTC. The chain combines TRBV27 with TRBJ1-2, with D perhaps matching TRBD1 (6 bases). CDR1 is MNHEY, CDR2 SMNVEV, per germline (reference sequence). V gave up 6 bases and J gave up 4 bases, with 15 bases separating them. The CDR3 totals 14 residues.